This TCR beta chain emerged from a study of shared clonotypes between healthy human individuals (dated by TCRdb to between 2020 and 2021). About the full investigation: The cohort comprised two women and a few men aged 18 to 49 years. For each donor, CD4 naive and CD4 memory were each run on three plates, CD8 naive on two plates, and CD8 memory on one plate. To estimate repertoire size and how much clonotype sharing occurs between individuals, the study deeply sequenced the blood TCR repertoires of 4 to 6 healthy adults. Different laboratories and diverse techniques were used to prepare libraries and sequence TCR repertoires, to increase sequencing depth and limit assay-specific biases. Leukapheresis yielded between about 0.9 and 9.5 billion PBMCs per donor. The paper's findings and limits, for the study overall: Sampling was limited to blood, and TCR repertoires in tissue likely differ from TCR repertoires in blood. The genetic and exposure-history diversity represented was limited by the small number of donors. Rarefaction of sorted-subset datasets indicated incomplete sequencing despite the large sequencing depth. Pairwise subsampling indicated that sequencing depth was expected to affect the degree of clonotype sharing among donors. Roughly 5.2% of naive CD4, around 3.6% of naive CD8, 2.3% of memory CD4, and around 0.4% of memory CD8 clonotypes were shared across several donors. Compared with non-shared clonotypes, clonotypes shared by all four sorted-subset donors had higher generation probabilities. Larger estimated clonotype richness was generally found for naive subsets than for memory subsets.

Spanning cysteine to phenylalanine, the CDR3 consists of 18 amino acids. The entry retains the CDR3 DNA only, 54 bases that are in frame from base 1. Relative to germline, V is 1 base shorter and J is 3 bases shorter, with 22 bases between their ends. CDR1 and CDR2 (SEHNR, FQNEAQ) derive from the germline V gene (reference sequence). On this clone: Its antigen is still unknown. No base qualities exist here, and no much larger clone lies one base off it.

CD8 naive samples were CD45RO-negative cells positively selected for CCR7, giving a CD45RA+CCR7+ population that excluded TemRA cells. Healthy HIV-negative adults with no recently reported acute infections or vaccinations were included as donors. Every donor was a Caucasian adult living in Nashville, Tennessee, USA. Blood was obtained by leukapheresis, after which PBMCs were separated by Ficoll-Histopaque density gradient centrifugation and cryopreserved in liquid nitrogen vapor phase. Analytical flow cytometry was used to check the purity and quantity of each magnetically sorted T cell population. Genomic DNA was isolated from every sorted fraction and measured by UV absorbance on a Nanodrop 2000c. TCR CDR3 regions were amplified from genomic DNA by multiplex PCR using the deep immunoSEQ assay. Genomic DNA extracted from each cell subset was distributed evenly over all wells of several immunoSEQ 96-well plates, and each plate served as one replicate. For sorted subsets, roughly 200 ng of genomic DNA, equivalent to 25,000 to 30,000 T cell genomes, went into each replicate PCR. Purified libraries were measured with a Qubit 3.0 fluorometer, size-checked on a Bioanalyzer 2100, and measured again with the KAPA Library Quantification kit. Every immunoSEQ 96-well plate was sequenced on a dedicated single-read 150-cycle Illumina NextSeq 550 flow cell. On the study's bioinformatics: Because the immunoSEQ output held only junctional sequences and lacked quality scores, the filtering could not match the filtering applied to full-length reads. To assign V/J genes and CDR3, sequences were annotated using PyIR, a Python wrapper for IgBLAST v1.9, with IMGT germline references. Reads were removed for weak V/J assignments (E-value above 1e-6), missing CDR3, stop codons, out-of-frame junctions, or ambiguous translated residues. A V3J clonotype was defined by an identical inferred V gene, J gene, and CDR3 amino acid sequence. To compute the percentage overlap between repertoires, the number of shared unique clonotypes was divided by the size of the smaller repertoire. Repertoire richness was assessed with RTK rarefaction, the Chao1 estimator, and Recon v2.1 estimates of unobserved clonotypes. OLGA was used to compute generation probabilities for all TCRbeta clonotypes that the gDNA method yielded from a handful of donors. TCRdb retrieved this table from immuneACCESS and kept in-frame rearrangements only. Not all clones are present; in checked studies, unresolved V genes account for under half, and no reason is known for the remainder. The V and J calls and clone size were taken over from that table, and D and trimming were inferred from the DNA. The sample table lists 630,000 or so clones, 95% to 98% of them with a count of one. The ten largest make up less than 0.35% of the sample.

The rearranged chain carries TRBV7-9 and TRBJ2-7, with the D call tentatively TRBD1 or TRBD2, each fitting 7 bases. The material sequenced was naive CD8+ T cells sorted from blood. The sample's cell subset or site label is to be understood as: CD45RA+CCR7+. The TCR originated in a man aged 25-45 years in good health. The nucleotide sequence reads TGTGCCAGCAGCTTAGTCCGGGGGGAAGGGACAGTTTACTACGAGCAGTACTTC. Its translation is CASSLVRGEGTVYYEQYF.